The 7 T cell receptor beta chains in this list originate from one sample, sequenced in a study of response to subunit inactivated influenza vaccine. TCRdb ran MiXCR on the RT-PCR reads and lists one entry per CDR3 protein. The table lists 500,000 to 600,000 distinct CDR3 sequences, about 15% of them singletons. The source material was PBMCs from blood, sampled approximately 13 days after vaccination. Receptors originate from a man in his fifties or sixties who received an inactivated influenza vaccine.

The chain is built from TRBV9 and TRBJ2-2; perhaps TRBD2 as D (6 bases). Trimming left V 0 bases short and J 4 bases short, with 13 bases between. Per the germline V gene, CDR1 is SGDLS and CDR2 is YYNGEE. The CDR3 is 16 residues long. The DNA for the CDR3 is TGTGCCAGCAGCGTAGCCCCGCAGGGAGGCACCGGGGAGCTGTTTTTT. Protein sequence: CASSVAPQGGTGELFF.

In its sample, this clonotype was seen many times. This rearrangement joins TRBV12-3 or TRBV12-4 to TRBJ2-1; D may be TRBD1 or TRBD2 (7 bases each). Trimming stripped 6 bases from V and 6 bases from J, with 27 bases between. CDR3 length: 18 residues. CDR3 coding DNA: TGTGCCAGCAGCTCTCCATATGCTCGGAGCAGGGGGGGCAATGAGCAGTTCTTC. Translated, it gives CASSSPYARSRGGNEQFF.

The V call is TRBV4-3, the J call TRBJ2-3, with unresolved D. Germline lookup yields CDR1 LGHNA and CDR2 YSLEER. V dropped 0 bases and J dropped 5 bases, with 12 bases sitting between them. This CDR3 is 15 amino acids long. CDR3 bases: TGCGCCAGCAGCCAAGATGGGCAAGGGATAGATACGCAGTATTTT. Protein: CASSQDGQGIDTQYF.

This clonotype showed up just a few times. The chain is built from TRBV4-3 and TRBJ1-6; D is unresolved. Germline loops: CDR1 LGHNA, CDR2 YSLEER. The ends were cut back, 0 bases at V and 10 bases at J, with 13 bases in the middle. The CDR3 totals 15 residues. The CDR3 DNA is TGCGCCAGCAGCCAAGATCGTGGGGTTCGCTCACCCCTCCACTTT. Its translation: CASSQDRGVRSPLHF.

V gene TRBV10-3 combines with J gene TRBJ2-7, with TRBD1 matching 9 bases. This CDR3 region has 14 residues. Germline V gives CDR1 ENHRY, CDR2 SYGVKD. The ends lost 2 bases at V and 5 bases at J; junction bases unmatched: 4. CDR3 DNA: TGTGCCATCAGTGAGCCCACAGGGGGCCACGAGCAGTACTTC. Its translation is CAISEPTGGHEQYF.

In its sample, this clonotype was seen a few times. CDR3 protein: CASSPLTAYEQYF. The CDR3 DNA is TGTGCCAGCAGCCCCCTGACGGCCTACGAGCAGTACTTC. V usage is TRBV7-9 and J usage is TRBJ2-7; D not certain. V was trimmed by 5 bases and J by 2 bases, leaving 10 bases between them. The CDR3 runs 13 residues. The germline CDR1 and CDR2 sequences are SEHNR and FQNEAQ (reference sequence).

This clonotype appeared a few times. J is TRBJ2-7 and V is TRBV10-3, with TRBD1 identical over 7 bases. Germline-derived CDR1 and CDR2 are ENHRY and SYGVKD. The CDR3 length is 14 residues. The J segment lost 7 bases and the V segment lost 3 bases, leaving 9 bases of the junction unmatched. The CDR3 loop is CAISERSDRVEQYF. As DNA, the CDR3 is TGTGCCATCAGTGAACGGAGCGACAGGGTGGAGCAGTACTTC.